This T cell receptor (beta chain) was recorded in a study of T cells in Graves' hyperthyroidism and ophthalmopathy (dated by TCRdb to about 2019). Concerning the study at large: Peripheral blood was collected at initial diagnosis, before any treatment. To identify TCR V-J signatures that set the groups apart, the researchers used a discovery cohort of 100 or so patients, made up of 40 to 45 with Graves' ophthalmopathy and approximately 57 with stable Graves' hyperthyroidism. Whether ophthalmopathy could be predicted prospectively was tested in an independent validation cohort made up of under 20 hyperthyroidism patients plus 17 patients who later progressed to ophthalmopathy. The 85 to 100 discovery patients were divided at random into training and test sets in a 7:3 ratio. In about 6 Graves' hyperthyroidism patients, the study also compared T-cell repertoires from thyroid tissue with T-cell repertoires from blood. Following sampling, methimazole starting at 30 mg daily was given to hyperthyroidism patients, and high-dose intravenous methylprednisolone was given to ophthalmopathy patients. TCR Vbeta CDR3 sequencing of around 130 peripheral blood samples (over 40 ophthalmopathy, about 80 hyperthyroidism and about 17 progressor patients) is reported in the paper. The full study reports these points: A model built on a 13 V-J signature distinguished ophthalmopathy from stable hyperthyroidism, reaching about 88% sensitivity and about 81% specificity in cross-validation and 80%/75% in testing. In validation, progression to ophthalmopathy was predicted by the model with nearly 71% sensitivity and roughly 72% specificity, a median of around 6.5 months before onset. Sample size was not statistically predetermined, and investigators were not blinded to group allocation. Blood samples also contained most of the expanded thyroid clonotypes (frequency above 0.001), which suggests that blood repertoires may reflect thyroid immune responses.

Amplification of TCR beta CDR3 regions was carried out from RNA transcripts. The TCR CDR3 was subjected to a first round of RT-PCR using the HTBI primer set and the Qiagen OneStep RT-PCR kit. A second multiplex PCR round built the libraries, followed by size selection and purification. Sequencing of the libraries was done on an Illumina HiSeq2000 using paired-end 100 bp reads. Processing in the source paper ran as follows. SOAPnuke was used to process the raw data, throwing out any read that contained adapters or uncalled bases, had a mean Phred below 15, or lacked an exact constant-primer or identifier match. High-quality paired reads were merged with COPE v1.2.5, and unique nucleotide sequences were defined as clonotypes. MiTCR v1.1 was used to align clonotypes to the IMGT TRBV, TRBD and TRBJ reference segments. The analysis was restricted to V-J combinations with a frequency above 0.0001, which together covered about 99% of the repertoires. A TCS score was defined as the ratio between F50 (clonal expansion) and ExV (chaos), using BLOSUM62-based TCRdist between CDR3 peptides within each V-J. Welch's t-statistics and random forest reduced roughly 540 V-J features to roughly 13, which were used in a naive Bayes classifier (R e1071). The public reads were reprocessed in TCRdb via fastp at Q25 and MiXCR, keeping in-frame beta chains. Each entry is one CDR3 protein sequence, shown with its most common DNA and genes. The V and J calls here are based on TCRdb, not the publication. The sample records a few hundred thousand distinct CDR3 sequences, 14% of which are singletons. The top ten hold less than 20% of the sample.

A patient counted as having stable Graves' hyperthyroidism if no progression to ophthalmopathy occurred over 18 months of follow-up. Hyperthyroidism patients were newly diagnosed, with disease duration under 2 months, and aged 18 to 65 years. Exclusion was applied to patients with uncontrolled infections, other autoimmune diseases, pregnancy or lactation. Diagnoses were based on clinical symptoms, serum thyroxine and TRAb, thyroid ultrasound and orbital computed tomography. PBMCs were isolated from about 9 ml of fresh peripheral blood by Ficoll-Paque density gradient centrifugation. Total RNA was extracted using Trizol reagent, and RNA quality was assessed on an Agilent 2100 Bioanalyzer. Only a few counts were recorded for this clonotype. Its antigen remains unidentified. Base qualities are not at hand, and no much larger clone is one base apart. Inclusive of the bounding cysteine and phenylalanine, the CDR3 is 16 residues long. Only the CDR3 part of the read is kept: 48 bases, read in frame from the first base. In the germline V gene, CDR1 corresponds to WSHSY and CDR2 to SAAADI. Between the V and J ends, shortened by 3 bases and 0 bases respectively, the junction contains 14 bases.

Recombination joined TRBV10-2 with TRBJ2-5; matching of 5 bases hints at TRBD2 as the D gene. The origin of this receptor is a woman younger than 35 with Graves' hyperthyroidism. Source material: blood. Here the CDR3 is given as CASSDRRPTYQETQYF. In nucleotides, the sequence is TGCGCCAGCAGTGACCGGAGGCCAACCTACCAAGAGACCCAGTACTTC.